These 5 T cell receptor beta chains originate from one sample sequenced in a study of cytomegalovirus exposure and HLA in healthy donors. This PCR relied on a set of 60 Vbeta primers and 13 Jbeta primers. Libraries were prepared by immunoSEQ multiplex PCR; TCRdb keeps only in-frame clonotypes and omits some of them. Here the sample spans roughly 150,000 clones, 75% to 85% being singletons. Sequencing was done on a sample of PBMCs. These receptors were taken from a woman aged 40 to 55 in good health and CMV-seropositive.

The chain joins TRBV5-1 to TRBJ2-7; D is unresolved. The CDR3 runs to 13 residues. Trimming stripped 5 bases from V and 2 bases from J, with 11 bases between. Germline values: CDR1 SGHRS, CDR2 YFSETQ. CDR3 bases: TGCGCCAGCAGGAGCGTCAGCCCCTACGAGCAGTACTTC. Translating it yields CASRSVSPYEQYF.

This clone was counted once. CDR3 sequence reads: CASRGEETYEQYF. The CDR3 nucleotides read TGTGCCAGCAGGGGTGAGGAGACCTACGAGCAGTACTTC. The chain employs TRBV6-1 and TRBJ2-7, with D unclear. Germline V gives CDR1 MNHNS, CDR2 SASEGT. The CDR3 length is 13 residues. Trimming removed 6 bases at V and 2 bases at J, with 11 bases between.

The V and J genes are TRBV19 and TRBJ2-3, with D possibly being TRBD1 (5 bases). From germline, CDR1 is LNHDA and CDR2 SQIVND (reference sequence). V lost 5 bases to trimming and J lost 4 bases, with 13 bases between them. The length of the CDR3 is 14 residues. CDR3 amino acids: CASSGQGGPDTQYF. In DNA, the CDR3 is TGTGCCAGTAGTGGGCAGGGTGGCCCAGATACGCAGTATTTT.

The CDR3 DNA sequence: TGTGCCAGCAGCCAAACGACAGGGTATCAGCCCCAGCATTTT. Protein product: CASSQTTGYQPQHF. V is TRBV16 and J is TRBJ1-5; TRBD1 aligns across 7 bases. CDR3 size: 14 residues. The V segment lost 2 bases and the J segment 5 bases; nucleotides outside the gene matches: 3. The germline gives CDR1 KGHSY, CDR2 FQNENV.

The chain has TRBV19 and TRBJ2-5, with D perhaps matching TRBD1 (7 bases). The CDR3 extends over 14 amino acids. V shed 5 bases and J shed 7 bases, with 17 bases lying between them. Germline CDR1 LNHDA, CDR2 SQIVND (reference sequence). CDR3 bases: TGTGCCAGTAGTGCCCAGGGGGGTAGTGGGACCCAGTACTTC. Amino acids: CASSAQGGSGTQYF.